The 31 T cell receptor beta chains given below trace back to one sample, sequenced in a study of OX40 agonist ivuxolimab in advanced cancers. Method: immunoSEQ multiplex PCR; TCRdb's copy keeps in-frame clones and lacks some. The sample contains tens of thousands of clones, around 84% of which appear only once. The sequences come from CD4+ or CD8+ T cells sorted from blood, collected in a trial of the OX40 agonist ivuxolimab. These TCRs come from an adult with an advanced solid tumor such as melanoma, head and neck, liver or kidney cancer.

V gene TRBV4-1 combines with J gene TRBJ2-5, with 11 nucleotides matching TRBD2. The germline V gene encodes CDR1 MGHRA and CDR2 YSYEKL. The V segment lost 4 bases and the J segment 1 base; nucleotides outside the gene matches: 5. CDR3 length: 16 residues. The CDR3 nucleotides read TGCGCCAGCAGCCGCCATGGGACTAGCGGCCAAGAGACCCAGTACTTC. Protein sequence: CASSRHGTSGQETQYF.

This chain joins TRBV6-1 and TRBJ1-2; 7 bases are a match to TRBD1. Germline CDR1 and CDR2: MNHNS and SASEGT. The CDR3 is 11 amino acids. With 5 bases clipped from V and 14 bases from J, the junction kept 8 bases outside the gene matches. CDR3: CASSSNYRGTF. Written as DNA, the CDR3 is TGTGCCAGCAGTTCTAATTACAGGGGAACCTTC.

The CDR3 DNA reads TGTGCCCTACAGGGGTACCTAGCCAAAAACATTCAGTACTTC. Protein sequence: CALQGYLAKNIQYF. V usage is TRBV11-3 and J usage is TRBJ2-4, with TRBD1 identical over 7 bases. After removal of 11 bases from V and 0 bases from J, the junction contained 7 bases not matched to a gene. Germline assignment: CDR1 SGHNT and CDR2 YENEEA. This CDR3 contains 14 residues.

V is TRBV4-2 and J is TRBJ1-4; D is possibly TRBD1 (6 bases). The CDR3 runs 16 residues. In germline, CDR1 is LGHNA, CDR2 YNFKEQ. The V gene lost 1 base and the J gene lost 6 bases, with 15 bases spanning the gap. The CDR3 spells CASSQGYREFDEKLFF. The CDR3, as DNA: TGTGCCAGCAGCCAAGGGTACAGGGAGTTCGATGAAAAACTGTTTTTT.

The V gene is TRBV6-1, the J gene TRBJ1-1; D call uncertain. The CDR3 spans 11 residues. V was clipped by 10 bases and J by 6 bases, with 12 bases between them. Germline V gene data show CDR1 as MNHNS and CDR2 as SASEGT. CDR3 amino acids: CATIGFPEAFF. The CDR3 nucleotides are TGTGCCACCATAGGTTTCCCTGAAGCTTTCTTT.

The chain employs TRBV21-1 and TRBJ1-2. TRBV21-1 is a documented pseudogene. The length of the CDR3 is 12 residues. The CDR3 DNA follows: TGTGCCAGCAGAAGGAGGGGCTATGGCTACACCTTC. It is translated as CASRRRGYGYTF.

The rearrangement links TRBV4-1 to TRBJ2-1; the D call may be TRBD1 or TRBD2 (5 bases each). Germline CDR1 reads MGHRA; CDR2 reads YSYEKL. V dropped 2 bases and J dropped 8 bases, with 19 bases sitting between them. The CDR3 consists of 16 residues. The CDR3 nucleotides read TGCGCCAGCAGCCAATTTGGATTCGGGGCTTCGGATGAGCAGTTCTTC. The encoded protein is CASSQFGFGASDEQFF.

V gene TRBV29-1 combines with J gene TRBJ1-1, with 7 bases identical to TRBD1. The germline V gene has CDR1 SQVTM and CDR2 ANQGSEA. Trimming cost V 6 bases and J 5 bases; bases outside gene matches: 3. The CDR3 contains 11 residues. This chain's CDR3 is CSVQGRTEAFF. The CDR3 DNA reads as TGCAGCGTACAGGGGAGGACTGAAGCTTTCTTT.

This clone showed up just once. The chain links TRBV4-3 to TRBJ1-5; no definite D call. This CDR3 has 15 residues. The ends were cut back, 0 bases at V and 0 bases at J, with 6 bases in the middle. Germline CDR1 reads LGHNA; CDR2 reads YSLEER. The CDR3 DNA follows: TGCGCCAGCAGCCAAGAAATCTATAGCAATCAGCCCCAGCATTTT. This sequence encodes CASSQEIYSNQPQHF.

The chain has TRBV6-6 and TRBJ2-3; TRBD1 agrees at 8 bases. Germline CDR1 is MNHNY and CDR2 is SVGAGI (reference sequence). V trimming: 4 bases; J trimming: 0 bases; junction bases outside the gene matches: 0. The CDR3 is 14 amino acids. CDR3 protein: CASSWTGSTDTQYF. The CDR3 DNA is TGTGCCAGCAGTTGGACAGGGAGCACAGATACGCAGTATTTT.

The rearrangement links TRBV6-6 to TRBJ1-5; D is undetermined. V was pared by 7 bases and J by 0 bases, with 16 bases between. The CDR3 is 16 amino acids. Germline CDR1 reads MNHNY; CDR2 reads SVGAGI (reference sequence). CDR3 region: CASTHGNRPSNQPQHF. CDR3 bases: TGTGCCAGCACCCACGGGAATAGGCCTAGCAATCAGCCCCAGCATTTT.

The chain carries TRBV7-2 and TRBJ2-2; D not certain. V was shortened by 7 bases and J by 0 bases, with 0 bases between the two germline ends. From germline, CDR1 is SGHTA and CDR2 FQGNSA. The CDR3 extends over 11 amino acids. Written as DNA, the CDR3 is TGTGCCAGCACGAACACCGGGGAGCTGTTTTTT. It encodes CASTNTGELFF.

This clone was found once. The chain links TRBV7-6 to TRBJ1-1, with 8 nucleotides matching TRBD1. Losses at the gene ends were 5 bases for V and 0 bases for J; bases not matched to a gene: 8. Germline V gives CDR1 SGHVS, CDR2 FNYEAQ. The CDR3 has 16 residues. CDR3 DNA sequence: TGTGCCAGCAGCATAGATACAGGGGGGATGAACACTGAAGCTTTCTTT. This gives the protein CASSIDTGGMNTEAFF.

The V and J genes are TRBV5-6 and TRBJ2-3; D call uncertain. V gave up 1 base and J gave up 2 bases, with 5 bases separating them. The length of the CDR3 is 13 residues. Germline loops: CDR1 SGHDT, CDR2 YYEEEE. Written as DNA, the CDR3 is TGTGCCAGCAGCTTGAGGTACACAGATACGCAGTATTTT. Translated, it gives CASSLRYTDTQYF.

The J gene is TRBJ1-1, the V gene TRBV9; no definite D call. V gave up 0 bases and J gave up 1 base, with 10 bases separating them. This CDR3 comprises 15 residues. Germline V gives CDR1 SGDLS, CDR2 YYNGEE. For the CDR3, the DNA is TGTGCCAGCAGCGTAGCCCCGGGCGGGAACACTGAAGCTTTCTTT. As protein: CASSVAPGGNTEAFF.

This chain joins TRBV5-5 and TRBJ1-6, with TRBD1 identical over 8 bases. V was clipped by 4 bases and J by 0 bases; unmatched bases: 15. The germline V gene encodes CDR1 SGHKS and CDR2 YYEKEE (reference sequence). CDR3 length: 20 amino acids. The CDR3 sequence: CASSLGGGQGYSSYNSPLHF. CDR3 bases: TGTGCCAGCAGCCTAGGGGGTGGACAGGGTTACAGCTCCTATAATTCACCCCTCCACTTT.

This chain links TRBV5-1 with TRBJ1-2; TRBD1 is a possible D gene (6 bases). V was shortened by 4 bases and J by 4 bases, with 14 bases between the two germline ends. The CDR3 length is 14 residues. Germline CDR1 reads SGHRS; CDR2 reads YFSETQ. This CDR3 is CASSPTGLLYGYTF. The CDR3 DNA reads TGCGCCAGCAGCCCGACAGGACTTCTCTATGGCTACACCTTC. Complete variable domain (other parts from reference TRBV5-1 and TRBJ1-2): KAGVTQTPRYLIKTRGQQVTLSCSPISGHRSVSWYQQTPGQGLQFLFEYFSETQRNKGNFPGRFSGRQFSNSRSEMNVSTLELGDSALYLCASSPTGLLYGYTFGSGTRLTVV.

This clone has just a few counts. The chain uses TRBV6-5 and TRBJ1-2, with D unclear. The CDR3 totals 14 residues. Germline V gives CDR1 MNHEY, CDR2 SVGAGI. Trimming shortened V by 6 bases and J by 6 bases, and 17 bases separated the two germline ends. CDR3 sequence (DNA): TGTGCCAGCAGGCACACCTTACTGGGCGATGGCTACACCTTC. Translated, it gives CASRHTLLGDGYTF.

The J gene is TRBJ2-3, the V gene TRBV9; 10 positions match TRBD2. V was pared by 4 bases and J by 4 bases, with 9 bases of the junction left unmatched. This CDR3 has 16 residues. Germline lookup yields CDR1 SGDLS and CDR2 YYNGEE. For the CDR3, the DNA is TGTGCCAGCAGCTCCCACCCCAGCGGGGGGGCAGATACGCAGTATTTT. It specifies CASSSHPSGGADTQYF.

This clone was picked up one time. The chain links TRBV2 to TRBJ1-1; tentative D call: TRBD1 (5 bases). V shed 6 bases and J shed 1 base, with 9 bases lying between them. Germline-derived CDR1 and CDR2 are SNHLY and FYNNEI. The CDR3 runs 13 residues. CDR3 in DNA: TGTGCCAGCAGGATGACAGCGAACACTGAAGCTTTCTTT. It specifies CASRMTANTEAFF. The full variable domain, in which reference TRBV2 and TRBJ1-1 provide the parts outside the CDR3, is EPEVTQTPSHQVTQMGQEVILRCVPISNHLYFYWYRQILGQKVEFLVSFYNNEISEKSEIFDDQFSVERPDGSNFTLKIRSTKLEDSAMYFCASRMTANTEAFFGQGTRLTVV.

Turning to this clone: This sample includes further DNA sequences coding for the same CDR3. The chain joins TRBV9 to TRBJ2-5, with D perhaps TRBD1 or TRBD2 (6 bases each). The CDR3 extends over 15 amino acids. V was cut by 0 bases and J by 1 base, with 10 bases left in between. Germline V lookup: CDR1 SGDLS, CDR2 YYNGEE. CDR3 in amino acids: CASSVGGGIQETQYF. As DNA, the CDR3 is TGTGCCAGCAGCGTAGGAGGGGGGATCCAAGAGACCCAGTACTTC.

J is TRBJ2-3 and V is TRBV19, with D uncertain. CDR1 and CDR2 (germline): LNHDA, SQIVND (reference sequence). Between the trimmed V and J ends, which lost 1 base and 1 base, there was a span of 9 bases. This CDR3 has 15 residues. CDR3: CASSIGSSGTDTQYF. In DNA, the CDR3 is TGTGCCAGTAGTATAGGCTCCTCGGGCACAGATACGCAGTATTTT.

The rearrangement joins TRBV5-1 to TRBJ1-4; D is uncertain. V gave up 1 base and J gave up 4 bases, with 17 bases separating them. From germline, CDR1 is SGHRS and CDR2 YFSETQ. The CDR3 length is 17 residues. The CDR3 here is CASSLSGRWQSNEKLFF. In nucleotides, the CDR3 is TGCGCCAGCAGCTTGTCGGGTCGATGGCAGAGTAATGAAAAACTGTTTTTT.

In DNA, the CDR3 is TGTGCCAGCAGCTTGGGAAACTCTGGAAACACCATATATTTT. This sequence encodes CASSLGNSGNTIYF. The chain uses TRBV5-6 and TRBJ1-3; no firm D call. Germline V gene data show CDR1 as SGHDT and CDR2 as YYEEEE. This CDR3 comprises 14 residues. Trimming left V 0 bases short and J 0 bases short, with 4 bases between.

V and J are TRBV4-3 and TRBJ2-1; 11 bases map to TRBD1. CDR1 is LGHNA and CDR2 is YSLEER in the germline V gene. The CDR3 contains 15 residues. The V gene end was trimmed by 1 base and the J gene end by 9 bases; junction bases not matched to a gene: 5. CDR3 bases: TGCGCCAGCAGCCAAGGGACAGGGGGCTTTTTTGAGCAGTTCTTC. As protein: CASSQGTGGFFEQFF.

V is TRBV5-6 and J is TRBJ2-7, with a weak D call TRBD1 (5 bases). The CDR3 sequence is 14 residues long. Germline V gives CDR1 SGHDT, CDR2 YYEEEE. V lost 2 bases, J lost 4 bases, and 13 bases lay in between. This CDR3 reads CASSLGSGWYEQYF. The CDR3 DNA reads as TGTGCCAGCAGCTTAGGATCAGGGTGGTACGAGCAGTACTTC.

The chain uses TRBV7-9 and TRBJ2-7; no definite D call. In germline, CDR1 is SEHNR, CDR2 FQNEAQ (reference sequence). Trimming removed 5 bases at V and 2 bases at J, with 16 bases between. This CDR3 has 15 amino acids. CDR3 nucleotides: TGTGCCAGCAGCCTAGTAGAGACTCCAGCCTACGAGCAGTACTTC. It codes for CASSLVETPAYEQYF.

The V call is TRBV6-9, the J call TRBJ1-4; D possibly corresponds to TRBD1 (6 bases). Looked up from germline, CDR1 is MNHGY and CDR2 is SVAAGI. The CDR3 spans 14 residues. V lost 5 bases and J lost 7, with 14 bases in between. The CDR3 region has the DNA TGTGCCAGCAGTACGGGGGGCCTGGCTGAAAAACTGTTTTTT. Amino acid sequence: CASSTGGLAEKLFF.

V is TRBV2 and J is TRBJ2-5; D is perhaps TRBD1 or TRBD2 (5 bases each). Trimming removed 0 bases at V and 3 bases at J, with 14 bases between. Germline V CDR1 and CDR2: SNHLY, FYNNEI. The CDR3 contains 16 residues. The CDR3 DNA reads as TGTGCCAGCAGTGAAGCGATGGGGACGGAAGAAGAGACCCAGTACTTC. It is translated as CASSEAMGTEEETQYF.

J is TRBJ2-7 and V is TRBV7-8; perhaps TRBD1 as D (6 bases). Germline CDR1 and CDR2: SGHVS and FQNEAQ. CDR3 size: 13 residues. V shed 4 bases and J shed 5 bases, with 12 bases lying between them. CDR3 DNA sequence: TGTGCCAGCAGCTGGCAGGGGCGGAACGAGCAGTACTTC. Residues: CASSWQGRNEQYF.

The rearrangement uses TRBV11-2 and TRBJ2-1, with 8 nucleotides matching TRBD2. In germline, CDR1 is SGHAT, CDR2 FQNNGV. V gave up 5 bases and J gave up 2 bases; unmatched junction bases: 8. The CDR3 contains 16 residues. This CDR3 is CASSPPPGGPYNEQFF. The DNA of the CDR3 is TGTGCCAGCAGCCCCCCTCCGGGGGGGCCCTACAATGAGCAGTTCTTC.